This is a list of T cell receptor beta chains from one sample in a study of CD8+CD57+ T cells in acquired aplastic anemia. In TCRdb, the reads were re-called with MiXCR into one record per CDR3 protein. The table lists 150,000 to 200,000 distinct CDR3 sequences, about 50% of them singletons. The sequenced material came from sorted CD4+, CD8+, or CD8+CD57+ T cells (not recorded which) from PBMCs. The source is a human donor with aplastic anemia. Both conserved end residues are part of each CDR3. A D gene is named only where the DNA matches it firmly. The size field is filled for only some rows; it gives once, few, many or a size class.

abundance: NA; d_gene: NA; v_gene: TRBV20-1; j_gene: TRBJ2-7; CDR3nt: TGCAGTGCTAGACCCCGGGACATCGAGCAGTACTTC; CDR3aa: CSARPRDIEQYF
abundance: NA; d_gene: NA; v_gene: TRBV6-5; j_gene: TRBJ2-7; CDR3nt: TGTGCCAGCAGTTCAAGCAGGCGGCGGGGCGAGCAGTACTTC; CDR3aa: CASSSSRRRGEQYF
abundance: NA; d_gene: NA; v_gene: TRBV9; j_gene: TRBJ1-1; CDR3nt: TGTGCCAGCAGCGTAGATGAGGGAACCGAAGCTTTCTTT; CDR3aa: CASSVDEGTEAFF
abundance: NA; d_gene: TRBD2; v_gene: TRBV25-1; j_gene: TRBJ2-2; CDR3nt: TGTGCCAGCAGTGAGTGGACTAGCGGCACCGGGGAGCTGTTTTTT; CDR3aa: CASSEWTSGTGELFF
abundance: many; d_gene: NA; v_gene: TRBV4-1; j_gene: TRBJ2-7; CDR3nt: TGCGCCAGCAGCCAAGATAAGGCATCAGGGAACTACGAGCAGTACTTC; CDR3aa: CASSQDKASGNYEQYF
abundance: many; d_gene: NA; v_gene: TRBV19; j_gene: TRBJ1-2; CDR3nt: TGTGCCAGTAGTATGAGGACACGCCGAGTCCACTATGGCTACACCTTC; CDR3aa: CASSMRTRRVHYGYTF
abundance: few; d_gene: NA; v_gene: TRBV6-1; j_gene: TRBJ2-1; CDR3nt: TGTGCCAGCAGTCAAACAGGCGGTGAGCAGTTCTTC; CDR3aa: CASSQTGGEQFF
abundance: few; d_gene: NA; v_gene: TRBV27; j_gene: TRBJ2-1; CDR3nt: TGTGCCAGCAGTTTATCAAACCATGAGCAGTTCTTC; CDR3aa: CASSLSNHEQFF
abundance: NA; d_gene: NA; v_gene: TRBV7-8; j_gene: TRBJ1-6; CDR3nt: TGTGCCAGCAGCTTAGGGTCAGTTAATTCACCCCTCCACTTT; CDR3aa: CASSLGSVNSPLHF
abundance: many; d_gene: TRBD1; v_gene: TRBV5-1; j_gene: TRBJ2-5; CDR3nt: TGCGCCAGCAGCTCCCCCGAACAGGGGGCAGAGGAGACCCAGTACTTC; CDR3aa: CASSSPEQGAEETQYF
abundance: many; d_gene: TRBD1; v_gene: TRBV29-1; j_gene: TRBJ1-1; CDR3nt: TGCAGCTTTGGGACAGGGGAGGGTATAGGTCTCATGAACACTGAAGCTTTCTTT; CDR3aa: CSFGTGEGIGLMNTEAFF
abundance: NA; d_gene: TRBD1; v_gene: TRBV10-2; j_gene: TRBJ1-5; CDR3nt: TGTGCCACCAGGACAGGGCAGGAGCCCCAGCATTTT; CDR3aa: CATRTGQEPQHF
abundance: NA; d_gene: NA; v_gene: TRBV20-1; j_gene: TRBJ2-7; CDR3nt: TGCAGTGCTAGAGTGCACACCTCCTCCTACGAGCAGTACTTC; CDR3aa: CSARVHTSSYEQYF
abundance: NA; d_gene: TRBD1; v_gene: TRBV9; j_gene: TRBJ2-7; CDR3nt: TGTGCCAGCAGCTATAATTCGGGACAGGCCAAGCAGTACTTC; CDR3aa: CASSYNSGQAKQYF
abundance: NA; d_gene: TRBD2; v_gene: TRBV7-3; j_gene: TRBJ2-4; CDR3nt: TGTGCCAGCAGCGGGGGGGGGAGCATTCAGTACTTC; CDR3aa: CASSGGGSIQYF
abundance: NA; d_gene: NA; v_gene: TRBV2; j_gene: TRBJ1-5; CDR3nt: TGTGCCAGCAGAGGCGTCAGGGGAAACAATCAGCCCCAGCATTTT; CDR3aa: CASRGVRGNNQPQHF
abundance: NA; d_gene: TRBD1; v_gene: TRBV7-2; j_gene: TRBJ2-3; CDR3nt: TGTGCCAGCAGCCCATCATGGGGACAGGGCACAGATACGCAGTATTTT; CDR3aa: CASSPSWGQGTDTQYF
abundance: many; d_gene: NA; v_gene: TRBV4-1; j_gene: TRBJ2-7; CDR3nt: TGCGCCAGCAGCGAATTGGGGTCCTACGAGCAGTACTTC; CDR3aa: CASSELGSYEQYF
abundance: NA; d_gene: TRBD1; v_gene: TRBV11-1; j_gene: TRBJ1-2; CDR3nt: TGTGCCAGCAGCTTATTGGCAGGGGGCGCTCCCCATGGCTACACCTTC; CDR3aa: CASSLLAGGAPHGYTF
abundance: many; d_gene: TRBD1; v_gene: TRBV27; j_gene: TRBJ1-6; CDR3nt: TGTGCCAGCAGTTTAGGACAGGGGACTTCACCCCTCCACTTT; CDR3aa: CASSLGQGTSPLHF
abundance: few; d_gene: NA; v_gene: TRBV30; j_gene: TRBJ1-2; CDR3nt: TGTGCCTGGAGTGCCACCTCCTATAACTATGGCTACACCTTC; CDR3aa: CAWSATSYNYGYTF
abundance: NA; d_gene: NA; v_gene: TRBV6-1; j_gene: TRBJ1-1; CDR3nt: TGTGCCAGCACCCAAGGGAGCCCTGAAGCTTTCTTT; CDR3aa: CASTQGSPEAFF
abundance: few; d_gene: NA; v_gene: TRBV20-1; j_gene: TRBJ2-5; CDR3nt: TGCAGTGCTAGAGGGGGGTACGACGGGATGGAGACCCAGTACTTC; CDR3aa: CSARGGYDGMETQYF
abundance: NA; d_gene: TRBD2; v_gene: TRBV20-1; j_gene: TRBJ2-1; CDR3nt: TGCAGTGCTAGAGATGGGACTAGCGGGGCCGATGAGCAGTTCTTC; CDR3aa: CSARDGTSGADEQFF
abundance: NA; d_gene: NA; v_gene: TRBV5-1; j_gene: TRBJ1-1; CDR3nt: TGCGCCAGCAGCTTGAGTGGGGTGAACACTGAAGCTTTCTTT; CDR3aa: CASSLSGVNTEAFF